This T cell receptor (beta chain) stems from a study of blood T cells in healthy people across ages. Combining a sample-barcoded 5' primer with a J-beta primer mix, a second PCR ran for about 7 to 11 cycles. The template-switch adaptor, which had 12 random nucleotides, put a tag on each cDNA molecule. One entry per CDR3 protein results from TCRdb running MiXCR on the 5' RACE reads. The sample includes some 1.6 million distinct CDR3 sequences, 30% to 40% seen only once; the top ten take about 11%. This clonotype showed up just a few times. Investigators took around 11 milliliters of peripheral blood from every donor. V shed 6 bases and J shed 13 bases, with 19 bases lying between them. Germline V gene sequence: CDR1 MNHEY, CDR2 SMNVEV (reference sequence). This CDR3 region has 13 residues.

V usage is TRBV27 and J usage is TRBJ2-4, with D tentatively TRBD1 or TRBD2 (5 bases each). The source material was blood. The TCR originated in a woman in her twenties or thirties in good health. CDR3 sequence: CASRFGSGWEQYF. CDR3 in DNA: TGTGCCAGCAGGTTCGGGTCAGGGTGGGAGCAGTACTTC.